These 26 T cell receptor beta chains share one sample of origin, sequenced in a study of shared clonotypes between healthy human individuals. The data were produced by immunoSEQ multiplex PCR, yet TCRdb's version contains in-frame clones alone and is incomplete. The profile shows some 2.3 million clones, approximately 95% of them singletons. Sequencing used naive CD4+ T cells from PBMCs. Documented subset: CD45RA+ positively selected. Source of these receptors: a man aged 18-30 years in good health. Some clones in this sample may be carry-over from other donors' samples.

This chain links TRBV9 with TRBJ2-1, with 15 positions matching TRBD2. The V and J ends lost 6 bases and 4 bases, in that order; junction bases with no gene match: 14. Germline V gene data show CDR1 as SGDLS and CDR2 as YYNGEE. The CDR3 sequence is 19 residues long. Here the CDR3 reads CASNGGGLAGGPLYNEQFF. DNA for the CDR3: TGTGCCAGCAACGGGGGAGGACTAGCGGGAGGGCCTTTATACAATGAGCAGTTCTTC.

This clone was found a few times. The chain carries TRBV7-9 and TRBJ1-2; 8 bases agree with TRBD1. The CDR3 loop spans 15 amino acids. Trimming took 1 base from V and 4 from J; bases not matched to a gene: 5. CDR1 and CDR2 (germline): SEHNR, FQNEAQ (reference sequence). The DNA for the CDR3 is TGTGCCAGCAGCTTAGACAGGGGGGTGGCCTATGGCTACACCTTC. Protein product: CASSLDRGVAYGYTF.

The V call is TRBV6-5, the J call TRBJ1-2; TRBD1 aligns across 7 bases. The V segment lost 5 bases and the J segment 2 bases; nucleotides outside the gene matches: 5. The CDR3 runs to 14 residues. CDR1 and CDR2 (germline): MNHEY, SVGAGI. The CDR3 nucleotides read TGTGCCAGCAGTGTCCTGGACAGGAACTATGGCTACACCTTC. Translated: CASSVLDRNYGYTF.

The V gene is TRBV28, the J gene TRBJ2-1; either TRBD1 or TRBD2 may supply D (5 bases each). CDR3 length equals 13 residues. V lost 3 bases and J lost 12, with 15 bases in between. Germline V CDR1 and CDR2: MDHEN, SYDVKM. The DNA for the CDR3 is TGTGCCAGCAGTTTTCGGGCAGGGACGGGGCAGTTCTTC. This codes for CASSFRAGTGQFF.

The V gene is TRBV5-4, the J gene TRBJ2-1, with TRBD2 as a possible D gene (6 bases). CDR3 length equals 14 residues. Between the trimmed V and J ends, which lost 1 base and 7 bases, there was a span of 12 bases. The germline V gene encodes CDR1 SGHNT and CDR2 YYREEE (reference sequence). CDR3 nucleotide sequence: TGTGCCAGCAGCTTGCCTACTAGCTTTAATGAGCAGTTCTTC. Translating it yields CASSLPTSFNEQFF.

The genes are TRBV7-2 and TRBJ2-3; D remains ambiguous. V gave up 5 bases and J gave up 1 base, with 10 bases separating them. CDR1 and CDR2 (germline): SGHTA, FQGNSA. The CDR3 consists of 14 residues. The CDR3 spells CASSPRRGTDTQYF. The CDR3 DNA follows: TGTGCCAGCAGCCCCCGTCGAGGCACAGATACGCAGTATTTT.

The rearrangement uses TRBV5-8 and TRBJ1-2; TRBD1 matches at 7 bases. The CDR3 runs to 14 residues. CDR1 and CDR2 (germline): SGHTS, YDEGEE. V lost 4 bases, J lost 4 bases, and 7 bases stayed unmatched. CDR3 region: CASSVPGTVYGYTF. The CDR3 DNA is TGTGCCAGCAGCGTTCCCGGGACAGTCTATGGCTACACCTTC.

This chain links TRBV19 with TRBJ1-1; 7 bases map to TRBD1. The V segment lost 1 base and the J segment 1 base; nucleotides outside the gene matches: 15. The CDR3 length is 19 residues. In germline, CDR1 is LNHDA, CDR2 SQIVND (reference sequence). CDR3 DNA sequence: TGTGCCAGTAGTATAGGCCCCCACAGGGGCCCCCAGGAGAACACTGAAGCTTTCTTT. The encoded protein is CASSIGPHRGPQENTEAFF.

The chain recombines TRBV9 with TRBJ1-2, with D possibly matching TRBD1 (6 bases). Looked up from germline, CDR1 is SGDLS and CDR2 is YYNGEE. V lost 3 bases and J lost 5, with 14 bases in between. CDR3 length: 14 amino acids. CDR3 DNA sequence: TGTGCCAGCAGCGGCGAGGGGGGAGCTTATGGCTACACCTTC. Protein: CASSGEGGAYGYTF.

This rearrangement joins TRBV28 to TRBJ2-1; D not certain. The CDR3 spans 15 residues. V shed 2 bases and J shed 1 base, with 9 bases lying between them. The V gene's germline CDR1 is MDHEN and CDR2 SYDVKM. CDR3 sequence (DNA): TGTGCCAGCAGTTTAAGCCCTAAGTCCTACAATGAGCAGTTCTTC. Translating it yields CASSLSPKSYNEQFF.

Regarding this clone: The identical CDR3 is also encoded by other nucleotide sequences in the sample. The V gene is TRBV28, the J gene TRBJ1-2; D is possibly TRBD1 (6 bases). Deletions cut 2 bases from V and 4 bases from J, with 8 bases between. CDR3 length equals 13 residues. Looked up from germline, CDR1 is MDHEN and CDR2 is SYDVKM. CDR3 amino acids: CASSLQGLYGYTF. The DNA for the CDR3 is TGTGCCAGCAGTTTACAGGGGCTCTATGGCTACACCTTC.

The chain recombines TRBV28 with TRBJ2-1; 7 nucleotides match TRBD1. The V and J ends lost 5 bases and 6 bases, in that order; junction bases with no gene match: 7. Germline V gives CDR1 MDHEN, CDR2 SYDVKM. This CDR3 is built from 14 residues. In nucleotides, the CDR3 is TGTGCCAGCAGTCCCGGACAGGATCCCAATGAGCAGTTCTTC. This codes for CASSPGQDPNEQFF.

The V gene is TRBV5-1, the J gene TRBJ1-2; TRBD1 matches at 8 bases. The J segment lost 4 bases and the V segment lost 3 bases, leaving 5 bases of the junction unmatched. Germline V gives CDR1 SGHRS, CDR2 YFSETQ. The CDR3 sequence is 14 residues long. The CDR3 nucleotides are TGCGCCAGCAGCTCGGACAGGGCGATCTATGGCTACACCTTC. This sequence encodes CASSSDRAIYGYTF.

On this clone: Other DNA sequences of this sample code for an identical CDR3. CDR3 sequence: CASSSTGRETQYF. CDR3 sequence (DNA): TGTGCCAGCAGCTCGACCGGGCGGGAGACCCAGTACTTC. J is TRBJ2-5 and V is TRBV7-7; D unclear. The V and J ends lost 4 bases and 5 bases respectively, with 11 bases between them. The CDR3 sequence is 13 residues long. Germline V gene lookup returns CDR1 SSHAT and CDR2 FNYEAQ (reference sequence).

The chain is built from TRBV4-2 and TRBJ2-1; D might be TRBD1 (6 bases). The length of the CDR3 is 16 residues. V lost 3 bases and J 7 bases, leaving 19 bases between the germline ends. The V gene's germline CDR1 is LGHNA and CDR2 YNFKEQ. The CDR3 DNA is TGTGCCAGCAGCCATAGAAACCCGACGAGGGGGAATGAGCAGTTCTTC. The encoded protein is CASSHRNPTRGNEQFF.

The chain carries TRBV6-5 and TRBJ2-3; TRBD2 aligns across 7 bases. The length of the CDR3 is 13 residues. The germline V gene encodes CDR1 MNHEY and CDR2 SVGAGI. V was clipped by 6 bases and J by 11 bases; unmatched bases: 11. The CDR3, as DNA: TGTGCCAGCAGCCCCGGACTAGGGATCCAGCAGTATTTT. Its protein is CASSPGLGIQQYF.

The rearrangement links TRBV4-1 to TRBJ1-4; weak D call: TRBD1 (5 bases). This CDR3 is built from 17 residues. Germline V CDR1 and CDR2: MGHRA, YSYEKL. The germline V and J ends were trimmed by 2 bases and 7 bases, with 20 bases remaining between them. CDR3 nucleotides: TGCGCCAGCAGCCAATCCATACGCGGGGACGGGGGTGAAAAACTGTTTTTT. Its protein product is CASSQSIRGDGGEKLFF.

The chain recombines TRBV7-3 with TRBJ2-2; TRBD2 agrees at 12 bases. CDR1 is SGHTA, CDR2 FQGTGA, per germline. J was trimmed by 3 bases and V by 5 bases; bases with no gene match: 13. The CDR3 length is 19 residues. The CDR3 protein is CASSLRLAGAADYTGELFF. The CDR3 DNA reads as TGTGCCAGCAGCCTGAGACTAGCGGGAGCGGCGGACTACACCGGGGAGCTGTTTTTT.

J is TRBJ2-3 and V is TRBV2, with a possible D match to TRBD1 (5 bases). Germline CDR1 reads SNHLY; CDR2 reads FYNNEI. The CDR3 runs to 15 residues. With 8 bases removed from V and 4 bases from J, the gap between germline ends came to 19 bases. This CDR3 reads CASATSAPRADTQYF. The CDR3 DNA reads TGTGCCAGCGCGACGTCGGCCCCCAGGGCAGATACGCAGTATTTT.

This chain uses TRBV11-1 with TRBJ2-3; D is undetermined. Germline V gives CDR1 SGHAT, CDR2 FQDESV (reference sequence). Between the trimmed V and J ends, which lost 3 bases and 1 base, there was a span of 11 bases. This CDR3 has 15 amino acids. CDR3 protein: CASSFNVPGTDTQYF. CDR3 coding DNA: TGTGCCAGCAGCTTTAATGTCCCCGGCACAGATACGCAGTATTTT. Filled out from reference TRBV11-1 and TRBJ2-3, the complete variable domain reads EAEVAQSPRYKITEKSQAVAFWCDPISGHATLYWYRQILGQGPELLVQFQDESVVDDSQLPKDRFSAERLKGVDSTLKIQPAELGDSAMYLCASSFNVPGTDTQYFGPGTRLTVL.

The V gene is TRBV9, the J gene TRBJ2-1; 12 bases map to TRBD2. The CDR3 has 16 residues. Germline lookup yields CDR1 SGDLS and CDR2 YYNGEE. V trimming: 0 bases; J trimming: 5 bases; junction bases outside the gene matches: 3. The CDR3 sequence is CASSVGTSGTDNEQFF. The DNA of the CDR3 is TGTGCCAGCAGCGTAGGGACTAGCGGGACCGACAATGAGCAGTTCTTC.

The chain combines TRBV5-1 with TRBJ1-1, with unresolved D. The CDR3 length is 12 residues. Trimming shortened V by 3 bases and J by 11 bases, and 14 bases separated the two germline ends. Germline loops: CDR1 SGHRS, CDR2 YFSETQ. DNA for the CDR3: TGCGCCAGCAGCTACGGCGATGGGAAGGCTTTCTTT. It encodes CASSYGDGKAFF. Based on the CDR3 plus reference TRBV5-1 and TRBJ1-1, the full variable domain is KAGVTQTPRYLIKTRGQQVTLSCSPISGHRSVSWYQQTPGQGLQFLFEYFSETQRNKGNFPGRFSGRQFSNSRSEMNVSTLELGDSALYLCASSYGDGKAFFGQGTRLTVV.

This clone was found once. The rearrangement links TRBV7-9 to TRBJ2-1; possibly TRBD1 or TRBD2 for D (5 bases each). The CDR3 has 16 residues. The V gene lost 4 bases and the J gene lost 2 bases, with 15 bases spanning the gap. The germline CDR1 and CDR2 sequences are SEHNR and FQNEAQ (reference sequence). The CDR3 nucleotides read TGTGCCAGCAGCTATCGACCGGGACCCACCTACAATGAGCAGTTCTTC. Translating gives CASSYRPGPTYNEQFF.

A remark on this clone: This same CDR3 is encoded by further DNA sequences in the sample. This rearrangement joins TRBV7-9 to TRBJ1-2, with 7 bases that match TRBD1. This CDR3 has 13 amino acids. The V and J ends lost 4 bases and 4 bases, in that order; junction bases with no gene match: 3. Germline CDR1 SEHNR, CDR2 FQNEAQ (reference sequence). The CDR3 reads CASSYGTAYGYTF. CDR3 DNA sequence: TGTGCCAGCAGCTACGGGACAGCCTATGGCTACACCTTC.

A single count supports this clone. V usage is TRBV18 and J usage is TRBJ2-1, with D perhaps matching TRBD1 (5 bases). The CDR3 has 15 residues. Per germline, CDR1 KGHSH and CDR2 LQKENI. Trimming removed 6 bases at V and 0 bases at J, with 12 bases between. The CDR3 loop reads CASSDSHSSYNEQFF. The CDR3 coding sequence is TGTGCCAGCTCTGACAGCCATAGCTCCTACAATGAGCAGTTCTTC.

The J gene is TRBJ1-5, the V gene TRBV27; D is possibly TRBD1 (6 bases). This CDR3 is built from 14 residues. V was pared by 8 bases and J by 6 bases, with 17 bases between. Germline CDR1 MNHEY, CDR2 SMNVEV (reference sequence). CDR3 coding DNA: TGTGCCAGCGGAAAAGGGGGAGGTAGTCAGCCCCAGCATTTT. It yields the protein CASGKGGGSQPQHF.